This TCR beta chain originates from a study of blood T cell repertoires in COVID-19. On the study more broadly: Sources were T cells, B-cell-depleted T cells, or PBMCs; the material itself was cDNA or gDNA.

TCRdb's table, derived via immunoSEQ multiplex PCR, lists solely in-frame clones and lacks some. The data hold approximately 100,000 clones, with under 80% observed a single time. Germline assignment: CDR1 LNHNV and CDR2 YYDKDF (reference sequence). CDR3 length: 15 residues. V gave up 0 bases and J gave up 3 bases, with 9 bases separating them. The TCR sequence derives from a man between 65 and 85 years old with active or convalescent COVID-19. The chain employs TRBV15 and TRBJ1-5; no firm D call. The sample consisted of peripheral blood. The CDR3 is CATSRDPQVNQPQHF. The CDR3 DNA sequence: TGTGCCACCAGCAGAGATCCCCAGGTCAATCAGCCCCAGCATTTT.